These 19 T cell receptor beta chains were all obtained from the same sample, sequenced in a study of shared clonotypes between healthy human individuals. Profiled with immunoSEQ multiplex PCR; TCRdb holds only in-frame clones, not every one. Of 850,000 to 1,200,000 clones in the sample, around four fifths were seen once. The sequenced material came from memory CD4+ T cells sorted from blood. Regarding subset: CD45RA-negative fraction. These receptors came from a man aged 18 to 30 in good health.

This chain links TRBV11-3 with TRBJ2-1; 13 nucleotides match TRBD2. Germline V lookup: CDR1 SGHNT, CDR2 YENEEA. The trim removed 4 bases at V and 6 bases at J, leaving 6 bases unmatched. CDR3 size: 16 residues. CDR3 DNA: TGTGCCAGCAGCTCGGGACTAGCGGGGTCTAGCAATGAGCAGTTCTTC. The encoded protein is CASSSGLAGSSNEQFF. The full variable domain, its missing parts supplied by reference TRBV11-3 and TRBJ2-1, is EAGVVQSPRYKIIEKKQPVAFWCNPISGHNTLYWYLQNLGQGPELLIRYENEEAVDDSQLPKDRFSAERLKGVDSTLKIQPAELGDSAVYLCASSSGLAGSSNEQFFGPGTRLTVL.

In the case of this clone: This specimen includes other DNA sequences encoding the same CDR3. Written as DNA, the CDR3 is TGTGCCAGCAGCCCGGGGGAGGGATTTGGCTACACCTTC. This translates into CASSPGEGFGYTF. J is TRBJ1-2 and V is TRBV7-2; TRBD1 is a possible D gene (5 bases). Trimming stripped 5 bases from V and 7 bases from J, with 14 bases between. Germline V gene sequence: CDR1 SGHTA, CDR2 FQGNSA. The CDR3 has 13 amino acids.

This clone has a count of ten or more. J is TRBJ1-6 and V is TRBV28; D is unresolved. The CDR3 has 14 residues. V was trimmed by 4 bases and J by 7 bases, leaving 11 bases between them. Germline CDR1 MDHEN, CDR2 SYDVKM. The CDR3 coding sequence is TGTGCCAGCAGTTCCGACCCAAGGAATTCACCCCTCCACTTT. This gives the protein CASSSDPRNSPLHF.

This chain connects TRBV13 to TRBJ1-6; no reliable D call. This CDR3 comprises 18 residues. Trimming took off 0 bases at V and 0 bases at J, with 12 bases between the two ends. Germline CDR1 is PRHDT and CDR2 is FYEKMQ (reference sequence). DNA of the CDR3: TGTGCCAGCAGCTTAGGGGTCCATGGGAGCTCCTATAATTCACCCCTCCACTTT. The encoded protein is CASSLGVHGSSYNSPLHF.

The chain has TRBV5-6 and TRBJ2-7; 12 bases are a match to TRBD2. The trim removed 7 bases at V and 3 bases at J, leaving 5 bases unmatched. Germline V gene sequence: CDR1 SGHDT, CDR2 YYEEEE. This CDR3 has 14 residues. The CDR3 region is CASHRLAGDYEQYF. CDR3 nucleotides: TGTGCCAGCCATCGACTAGCGGGGGACTACGAGCAGTACTTC.

Details on this clone: Other nucleotide sequences in the sample specify the same CDR3. This rearrangement joins TRBV18 to TRBJ2-1; D is perhaps TRBD1 (5 bases). The CDR3 is made up of 15 amino acids. The V end lost 3 bases, the J end lost 4 bases, and 13 bases lay between the germline ends. Germline CDR1 reads KGHSH; CDR2 reads LQKENI. In nucleotides, the CDR3 is TGTGCCAGCTCACCGGGGCAGGTTACATACAATGAGCAGTTCTTC. Protein: CASSPGQVTYNEQFF.

The chain links TRBV14 to TRBJ2-3; D gene ambiguous. Germline V gene sequence: CDR1 SGHDN, CDR2 FVKESK. Trimming took 3 bases from V and 9 from J, leaving 7 bases between them. The length of the CDR3 is 11 residues. The CDR3 reads CASSHGLTQYF. The DNA for the CDR3 is TGTGCCAGCAGCCACGGATTGACGCAGTATTTT.

Worth noting for this clone: This sample also contains other DNA sequences that code for the same CDR3. CDR3 sequence: CATSRDRDSYEQYF. As DNA, the CDR3 is TGTGCCACCAGCAGAGACCGGGACTCCTACGAGCAGTACTTC. The V gene is TRBV15, the J gene TRBJ2-7; weak D call: TRBD2 (5 bases). CDR1 and CDR2 from the germline V gene are LNHNV and YYDKDF (reference sequence). This CDR3 spans 14 amino acids. Trimming pared 0 bases from V and 0 bases from J, leaving 6 bases between. The full variable domain, completed using reference TRBV15 and TRBJ2-7, is DAMVIQNPRYQVTQFGKPVTLSCSQTLNHNVMYWYQQKSSQAPKLLFHYYDKDFNNEADTPDNFQSRRPNTSFCFLDIRSPGLGDTAMYLCATSRDRDSYEQYFGPGTRLTVT.

The CDR3 nucleotides read TGCGCCAGCAGCCCGAATCAGGCTGGGGCCAACGTCCTGACTTTC. Protein product: CASSPNQAGANVLTF. The rearrangement links TRBV5-1 to TRBJ2-6, with D unclear. V was shortened by 4 bases and J by 2 bases, with 10 bases between the two germline ends. Germline V gives CDR1 SGHRS, CDR2 YFSETQ. The CDR3 sequence is 15 residues long.

Turning to this clone: Additional DNA sequences in this sample encode the identical CDR3. V is TRBV7-8 and J is TRBJ2-2, with D tentatively TRBD2 (6 bases). Trimming took 2 bases from V and 5 from J, leaving 12 bases between them. This CDR3 contains 15 residues. The germline gives CDR1 SGHVS, CDR2 FQNEAQ. In DNA form, the CDR3 reads TGTGCCAGCAGCTTAATCGGAGGGAATACCGGGGAGCTGTTTTTT. As protein: CASSLIGGNTGELFF.

The chain recombines TRBV6-6 with TRBJ2-7; 8 bases are shared with TRBD1. This CDR3 has 13 residues. The V gene end was trimmed by 6 bases and the J gene end by 6 bases; junction bases not matched to a gene: 7. Germline V gene data show CDR1 as MNHNY and CDR2 as SVGAGI (reference sequence). CDR3 nucleotide sequence: TGTGCCAGCAGGCCCGACAGGGGATCCGAGCAGTACTTC. It yields the protein CASRPDRGSEQYF.

The V gene is TRBV6-1, the J gene TRBJ1-6; 8 bases are shared with TRBD1. V shed 2 bases, J shed 10 bases, and the junction held 4 bases outside the gene matches. CDR1 is MNHNS and CDR2 is SASEGT in the germline V gene. CDR3 size: 14 residues. The CDR3 reads CASSEWTGLSPLHF. In nucleotides, the CDR3 is TGTGCCAGCAGTGAATGGACAGGGCTGTCACCCCTCCACTTT.

A note on this clone: This same CDR3 is encoded by further DNA sequences in the sample. This chain connects TRBV5-1 to TRBJ2-5; D possibly corresponds to TRBD2 (5 bases). The V end was cut by 0 bases, the J end by 1 base, with 7 bases between. This CDR3 contains 14 residues. CDR1 and CDR2 from the germline V gene are SGHRS and YFSETQ. Here the CDR3 DNA reads TGCGCCAGCAGCTTGGGGAGGACCCAAGAGACCCAGTACTTC. This codes for CASSLGRTQETQYF.

The gene calls are TRBV15 and TRBJ2-7; D remains ambiguous. The V gene's germline CDR1 is LNHNV and CDR2 YYDKDF (reference sequence). The CDR3 totals 14 residues. V was pared by 0 bases and J by 0 bases, with 6 bases between. CDR3 coding DNA: TGTGCCACCAGCAGAGATCTGGCCTCCTACGAGCAGTACTTC. This codes for CATSRDLASYEQYF.

The chain uses TRBV7-2 and TRBJ2-1, with TRBD2 matching over 15 bases. From germline, CDR1 is SGHTA and CDR2 FQGNSA. The CDR3 runs 16 residues. Trimming at V came to 4 bases and at J to 8 bases, leaving 6 bases not matched to a gene. CDR3 residues: CASSSRTSGRVYEQFF. DNA of the CDR3: TGTGCCAGCAGCTCCCGGACTAGCGGGAGGGTCTATGAGCAGTTCTTC.

This chain links TRBV6-1 with TRBJ1-4; D remains unclear. V lost 4 bases and J lost 7, with 13 bases in between. The CDR3 runs to 14 residues. The germline gives CDR1 MNHNS, CDR2 SASEGT. The chain's CDR3 is CASSARVGSEKLFF. In DNA, the CDR3 is TGTGCCAGCAGTGCCCGGGTGGGGAGTGAAAAACTGTTTTTT.

In nucleotides, the CDR3 is TGTGCCACCAGCAGATCGTTGGAGGAAAAACTGTTTTTT. Its translation: CATSRSLEEKLFF. This chain connects TRBV15 to TRBJ1-4, with D hard to call. Germline V gene lookup returns CDR1 LNHNV and CDR2 YYDKDF (reference sequence). The CDR3 has 13 amino acids. Trimming took 2 bases from V and 8 from J, leaving 9 bases between them.

The chain links TRBV27 to TRBJ1-2; D remains unclear. This CDR3 region has 13 residues. Germline loops: CDR1 MNHEY, CDR2 SMNVEV (reference sequence). V lost 1 base, J lost 3 bases, and 6 bases lay in between. CDR3 protein: CASSLYQHYGYTF. The CDR3 DNA reads as TGTGCCAGCAGTTTATATCAGCACTATGGCTACACCTTC.

This rearrangement joins TRBV7-2 to TRBJ1-1; no definite D call. This CDR3 contains 13 residues. Trimming removed 2 bases from V and 1 base from J, with 5 bases in between. Germline V gives CDR1 SGHTA, CDR2 FQGNSA. CDR3: CASSLLRNTEAFF. The CDR3 DNA is TGTGCCAGCAGCTTACTACGGAACACTGAAGCTTTCTTT.